This passage covers 15 T cell receptor beta chains from one sample sequenced in a study of blood T cell repertoires in COVID-19. Sequencing used immunoSEQ multiplex PCR; TCRdb keeps in-frame clones, though not all of them. The repertoire includes 55,000 to 65,000 clones, roughly 91% of them detected once, and over 7.5% sits in the top ten. The specimen sequenced was peripheral blood. The origin of the receptors is a human donor in a cohort sampled during active COVID-19.

This chain connects TRBV28 to TRBJ1-6, with D hard to call. Looked up from germline, CDR1 is MDHEN and CDR2 is SYDVKM. V was clipped by 4 bases and J by 0 bases, with 19 bases between them. This CDR3 region has 19 residues. In DNA form, the CDR3 reads TGTGCCAGCAGTTCAAACTGGGAGGCTGCGAGCTCCTATAATTCACCCCTCCACTTT. This codes for CASSSNWEAASSYNSPLHF.

The J gene is TRBJ1-1, the V gene TRBV19; D uncertain. The germline CDR1 and CDR2 sequences are LNHDA and SQIVND (reference sequence). V dropped 3 bases and J dropped 8 bases, with 16 bases sitting between them. This CDR3 has 14 residues. CDR3 sequence (DNA): TGTGCCAGTAGTATCGAGGGCAGTCTCGAAGAAGCTTTCTTT. Protein: CASSIEGSLEEAFF.

The chain couples TRBV14 to TRBJ2-3; 9 bases are shared with TRBD1. CDR1 SGHDN and CDR2 FVKESK come from the germline V gene. V was pared by 4 bases and J by 2 bases, with 16 bases of the junction left unmatched. This CDR3 comprises 19 residues. The CDR3 reads CASSLFSGTGMSTTDTQYF. CDR3 coding DNA: TGTGCCAGCAGCCTTTTCTCCGGGACAGGGATGTCAACCACAGATACGCAGTATTTT.

This sequence joins TRBV6-5 and TRBJ2-1, with 10 bases identical to TRBD2. The CDR3 is 14 amino acids. Germline loops: CDR1 MNHEY, CDR2 SVGAGI. J lost 4 bases, V lost 6 bases, and 3 bases had no gene match. The CDR3 spells CASSWTSGYNEQFF. Here the CDR3 DNA reads TGTGCCAGCAGCTGGACTAGCGGTTACAATGAGCAGTTCTTC.

In its sample, this clone was seen once. The chain joins TRBV5-6 to TRBJ2-3; TRBD2 matches at 9 bases. This CDR3 comprises 18 residues. Germline CDR1 SGHDT, CDR2 YYEEEE. V shed 0 bases, J shed 0 bases, and the junction held 8 bases outside the gene matches. CDR3 in amino acids: CASSLGLAGITSTDTQYF. The DNA of the CDR3 is TGTGCCAGCAGCTTGGGGCTAGCGGGGATAACTAGCACAGATACGCAGTATTTT.

This rearrangement joins TRBV19 to TRBJ2-3; 8 positions agree with TRBD1. The germline V gene has CDR1 LNHDA and CDR2 SQIVND (reference sequence). The ends lost 3 bases at V and 1 base at J; junction bases unmatched: 3. This CDR3 is 15 amino acids long. CDR3 in DNA: TGTGCCAGTAGTATGGAACAGGGGGGCACAGATACGCAGTATTTT. It yields the protein CASSMEQGGTDTQYF.

The rearrangement links TRBV18 to TRBJ1-4; D remains ambiguous. The CDR3 is made up of 15 amino acids. The germline V gene has CDR1 KGHSH and CDR2 LQKENI. Trimming took off 2 bases at V and 5 bases at J, with 12 bases between the two ends. The CDR3 sequence: CASSPSGVANEKLFF. DNA of the CDR3: TGTGCCAGCTCACCATCCGGGGTGGCGAATGAAAAACTGTTTTTT. The entire variable domain, with the rest obtained from reference TRBV18 and TRBJ1-4, is as follows: NAGVMQNPRHLVRRRGQEARLRCSPMKGHSHVYWYRQLPEEGLKFMVYLQKENIIDESGMPKERFSAEFPKEGPSILRIQQVVRGDSAAYFCASSPSGVANEKLFFGSGTQLSVL.

The chain employs TRBV7-6 and TRBJ2-1; TRBD2 is a possible D gene (6 bases). This CDR3 region has 16 residues. Between the trimmed V and J ends, which lost 5 bases and 0 bases, there was a span of 14 bases. CDR1 SGHVS and CDR2 FNYEAQ come from the germline V gene. In DNA, the CDR3 is TGTGCCAGCAGCCGCCGGGACTCAGCCTCCTACAATGAGCAGTTCTTC. Protein product: CASSRRDSASYNEQFF. Variable domain in full (rest from reference TRBV7-6 and TRBJ2-1): GAGVSQSPRYKVTKRGQDVALRCDPISGHVSLYWYRQALGQGPEFLTYFNYEAQQDKSGLPNDRFSAERPEGSISTLTIQRTEQRDSAMYRCASSRRDSASYNEQFFGPGTRLTVL.

The gene calls are TRBV7-9 and TRBJ2-1; 9 nucleotides agree with TRBD2. The germline CDR1 and CDR2 sequences are SEHNR and FQNEAQ (reference sequence). Trimming cost V 3 bases and J 5 bases; bases outside gene matches: 8. This CDR3 contains 16 residues. DNA for the CDR3: TGTGCCAGCAGCTTGGGTGCTAGCGGGGCAAACAATGAGCAGTTCTTC. Translating gives CASSLGASGANNEQFF.

This chain uses TRBV4-3 with TRBJ2-2; D uncertain. The germline V gene encodes CDR1 LGHNA and CDR2 YSLEER. The length of the CDR3 is 18 residues. The V and J ends lost 0 bases and 2 bases respectively, with 16 bases between them. The CDR3 loop reads CASSQELIRRINTGELFF. The CDR3, as DNA: TGCGCCAGCAGCCAAGAATTGATTCGGCGGATTAACACCGGGGAGCTGTTTTTT.

V usage is TRBV2 and J usage is TRBJ2-2; D is perhaps TRBD2 (6 bases). The V and J ends lost 7 bases and 5 bases respectively, with 14 bases between them. The germline V gene encodes CDR1 SNHLY and CDR2 FYNNEI. CDR3 length: 14 amino acids. CDR3 DNA: TGTGCCAGCACGGGGGTAGCGGCAACCGGGGAGCTGTTTTTT. Translated, it gives CASTGVAATGELFF.

This chain links TRBV19 with TRBJ2-4, with 11 bases aligning to TRBD2. The CDR3 contains 17 residues. Trimming removed 3 bases from V and 1 base from J; junction bases left unmatched: 5. The germline CDR1 and CDR2 sequences are LNHDA and SQIVND (reference sequence). CDR3 sequence (DNA): TGTGCCAGTAGTATGAGTAGCGGGAGGGCGGCCAAAAACATTCAGTACTTC. Protein product: CASSMSSGRAAKNIQYF.

V and J are TRBV9 and TRBJ2-5; 10 nucleotides match TRBD2. This CDR3 has 15 amino acids. Germline CDR1 SGDLS, CDR2 YYNGEE. Trimming at V came to 0 bases and at J to 2 bases, leaving 1 base not matched to a gene. CDR3 sequence (DNA): TGTGCCAGCAGCGTAGTGGGACTAGCGCAAGAGACCCAGTACTTC. Amino acids: CASSVVGLAQETQYF.

The chain uses TRBV24-1 and TRBJ1-4; weak D call: TRBD1 (5 bases). Deletions cut 6 bases from V and 6 bases from J, with 10 bases between. The CDR3 covers 13 residues. Germline V gene data show CDR1 as KGHDR and CDR2 as SFDVKD. The CDR3 loop reads CATSPGTYEKLFF. The CDR3 coding sequence is TGTGCCACCAGTCCCGGGACTTATGAAAAACTGTTTTTT.

V usage is TRBV9 and J usage is TRBJ1-1; TRBD1 aligns across 7 bases. This CDR3 is built from 15 residues. The germline CDR1 and CDR2 sequences are SGDLS and YYNGEE. The ends lost 3 bases at V and 1 base at J; junction bases unmatched: 6. The CDR3, as DNA: TGTGCCAGCAGCGGGTACAGGGGAGCGAACACTGAAGCTTTCTTT. Protein: CASSGYRGANTEAFF. Full variable domain (rest looked up from reference TRBV9 and TRBJ1-1): DSGVTQTPKHLITATGQRVTLRCSPRSGDLSVYWYQQSLDQGLQFLIQYYNGEERAKGNILERFSAQQFPDLHSELNLSSLELGDSALYFCASSGYRGANTEAFFGQGTRLTVV.